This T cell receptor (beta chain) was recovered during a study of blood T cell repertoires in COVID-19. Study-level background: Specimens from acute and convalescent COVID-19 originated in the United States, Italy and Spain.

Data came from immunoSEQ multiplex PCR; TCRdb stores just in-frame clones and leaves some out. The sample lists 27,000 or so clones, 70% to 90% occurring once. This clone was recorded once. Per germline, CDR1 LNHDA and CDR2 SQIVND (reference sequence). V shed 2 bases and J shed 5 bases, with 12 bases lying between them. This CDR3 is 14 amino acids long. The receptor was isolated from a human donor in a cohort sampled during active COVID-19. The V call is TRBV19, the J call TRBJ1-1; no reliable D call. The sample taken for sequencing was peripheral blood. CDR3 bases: TGTGCCAGTAGTATACCCGCGGGGTCTACTGAAGCTTTCTTT. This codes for CASSIPAGSTEAFF.